Listed here are 24 T cell receptor beta chains from one sample, sequenced in a study of T cells in narcolepsy. Sequencing was performed with immunoSEQ multiplex PCR; in TCRdb, only in-frame clones are kept and a portion is missing. The table lists 30,000 to 40,000 clones, over 65% of them singletons. The sequenced material came from memory (CD45RA-) CD4+ T cells from blood. Receptors were obtained from a human donor in good health.

The rearrangement uses TRBV29-1 and TRBJ2-3, with 10 bases that match TRBD2. Germline loops: CDR1 SQVTM, CDR2 ANQGSEA. Trimming cost V 5 bases and J 0 bases; bases outside gene matches: 5. This CDR3 is built from 15 residues. The CDR3 bases are TGCAGCGTTTCCGGGACTAGCGAGAGCACAGATACGCAGTATTTT. Amino acids: CSVSGTSESTDTQYF.

This sequence joins TRBV6-5 and TRBJ2-1; D is perhaps TRBD1 or TRBD2 (6 bases each). The germline CDR1 and CDR2 sequences are MNHEY and SVGAGI. V was cut by 7 bases and J by 5 bases, with 15 bases left in between. This CDR3 contains 14 residues. The CDR3 region is CASNSGALHNEQFF. CDR3 in DNA: TGTGCCAGCAATTCGGGGGCTCTACACAATGAGCAGTTCTTC.

This clone was seen just once. This chain joins TRBV14 and TRBJ1-1; D unresolved. The CDR3 runs to 13 residues. V lost 0 bases and J 8 bases, leaving 10 bases between the germline ends. Germline CDR1 SGHDN, CDR2 FVKESK. CDR3 in amino acids: CASSQDLESEAFF. CDR3 coding DNA: TGTGCCAGCAGCCAAGATCTGGAATCAGAAGCTTTCTTT.

The chain joins TRBV10-1 to TRBJ2-2; D perhaps matches TRBD1 (5 bases). The CDR3 length is 15 residues. Germline lookup yields CDR1 WNHNN and CDR2 SYGVQD (reference sequence). Trimming took off 2 bases at V and 1 base at J, with 8 bases between the two ends. CDR3 sequence: CASSEGHLNTGELFF. The CDR3 nucleotides are TGCGCCAGCAGTGAGGGACACCTGAACACCGGGGAGCTGTTTTTT.

The rearrangement joins TRBV6-5 to TRBJ1-1, with a tentative D call TRBD1 (6 bases). V was trimmed by 8 bases and J by 1 base, leaving 14 bases between them. The CDR3 sequence is 14 residues long. Germline CDR1 reads MNHEY; CDR2 reads SVGAGI. In DNA, the CDR3 is TGTGCCAGCTCTTCCAGGGGCCGGAACACTGAAGCTTTCTTT. Its translation is CASSSRGRNTEAFF.

This chain uses TRBV6-5 with TRBJ1-6; possible D gene TRBD1, 6 bases. Trimming removed 5 bases from V and 7 bases from J, with 12 bases in between. Looked up from germline, CDR1 is MNHEY and CDR2 is SVGAGI. The CDR3 consists of 14 residues. The CDR3 nucleotides are TGTGCCAGCAGTCCCGGACAGCAAAATTCACCCCTCCACTTT. This codes for CASSPGQQNSPLHF.

This clone was detected once. This chain uses TRBV2 with TRBJ1-2; D call uncertain. Trimming cost V 7 bases and J 8 bases, with 14 bases left between them. This CDR3 is built from 12 residues. From germline, CDR1 is SNHLY and CDR2 FYNNEI. The CDR3 protein is CASNSGELGYTF. CDR3 coding DNA: TGTGCCAGCAACAGTGGAGAGTTAGGCTACACCTTC. The complete variable domain, with remaining parts taken from reference TRBV2 and TRBJ1-2, reads EPEVTQTPSHQVTQMGQEVILRCVPISNHLYFYWYRQILGQKVEFLVSFYNNEISEKSEIFDDQFSVERPDGSNFTLKIRSTKLEDSAMYFCASNSGELGYTFGSGTRLTVV.

This clone was detected a few times. This chain uses TRBV6-1 with TRBJ2-2; tentative D call: TRBD1 (6 bases). V lost 5 bases and J lost 3, with 13 bases in between. Per the germline V gene, CDR1 is MNHNS and CDR2 is SASEGT. CDR3 size: 15 residues. The CDR3 sequence is CASSFQGPDTGELFF. CDR3 DNA: TGTGCCAGCAGTTTCCAGGGGCCCGACACCGGGGAGCTGTTTTTT.

The chain uses TRBV9 and TRBJ2-3; perhaps TRBD1 as D (6 bases). Trimming left V 4 bases short and J 4 bases short, with 19 bases between. CDR3 size: 16 residues. Per the germline V gene, CDR1 is SGDLS and CDR2 is YYNGEE. This chain's CDR3 is CASSTRTDGEPDTQYF. Here the CDR3 DNA reads TGTGCCAGCAGCACCCGGACAGATGGAGAACCAGATACGCAGTATTTT.

The rearrangement uses TRBV5-6 and TRBJ2-5; TRBD1 matches 10 bases. Germline V CDR1 and CDR2: SGHDT, YYEEEE. The CDR3 is 16 residues long. The V and J ends lost 3 bases and 4 bases, in that order; junction bases with no gene match: 9. The CDR3 sequence: CASSSEGTGEAETQYF. The CDR3 region has the DNA TGTGCCAGCAGCTCCGAAGGGACAGGGGAGGCAGAGACCCAGTACTTC.

This chain joins TRBV15 and TRBJ2-1; TRBD1 or TRBD2 may be the D gene (5 bases each). The germline gives CDR1 LNHNV, CDR2 YYDKDF (reference sequence). The CDR3 has 15 residues. V lost 1 base, J lost 5 bases, and 12 bases lay in between. CDR3 residues: CATSRAGPPNNEQFF. Written as DNA, the CDR3 is TGTGCCACCAGCAGAGCGGGACCCCCGAACAATGAGCAGTTCTTC. Using reference TRBV15 and TRBJ2-1 for the parts outside the CDR3, the full variable domain is DAMVIQNPRYQVTQFGKPVTLSCSQTLNHNVMYWYQQKSSQAPKLLFHYYDKDFNNEADTPDNFQSRRPNTSFCFLDIRSPGLGDTAMYLCATSRAGPPNNEQFFGPGTRLTVL.

The rearrangement joins TRBV28 to TRBJ1-4; possibly TRBD1 for D (5 bases). This CDR3 is 16 amino acids long. The V and J ends lost 4 bases and 4 bases respectively, with 16 bases between them. Looked up from germline, CDR1 is MDHEN and CDR2 is SYDVKM. The CDR3 spells CASSSQTGGNNEKLFF. The CDR3 coding sequence is TGTGCCAGCAGTTCCCAAACGGGGGGAAATAATGAAAAACTGTTTTTT.

This clone appeared a single time. The chain combines TRBV2 with TRBJ1-4; D unclear. Germline assignment: CDR1 SNHLY and CDR2 FYNNEI. Trimming removed 7 bases at V and 8 bases at J, with 20 bases between. This CDR3 comprises 15 residues. The CDR3 is CASIVENDLGEKLFF. The CDR3 DNA is TGTGCCAGCATCGTGGAGAACGACCTGGGGGAAAAACTGTTTTTT.

The chain has TRBV7-9 and TRBJ2-1; tentative D call: TRBD2 (5 bases). V was clipped by 1 base and J by 2 bases, with 9 bases between them. The CDR3 totals 15 residues. Germline V CDR1 and CDR2: SEHNR, FQNEAQ (reference sequence). The CDR3 nucleotides are TGTGCCAGCAGCTTAGAGGGAGAAGCCTACAATGAGCAGTTCTTC. Translating it yields CASSLEGEAYNEQFF.

The rearrangement joins TRBV11-2 to TRBJ2-3, with 9 bases identical to TRBD2. The germline V gene encodes CDR1 SGHAT and CDR2 FQNNGV. The CDR3 is 16 residues long. The V and J ends lost 5 bases and 4 bases, in that order; junction bases with no gene match: 10. CDR3 sequence: CASSLAGRGRPDTQYF. The CDR3 DNA is TGTGCCAGCAGCCTAGCGGGAAGGGGAAGGCCAGATACGCAGTATTTT.

This chain links TRBV14 with TRBJ1-1; weak D call: TRBD1 (6 bases). The CDR3 length is 13 residues. The V and J ends lost 7 bases and 11 bases respectively, with 20 bases between them. In germline, CDR1 is SGHDN, CDR2 FVKESK. This CDR3 is CASTPPGAPGAFF. DNA for the CDR3: TGTGCCAGCACTCCGCCGGGGGCTCCGGGGGCTTTCTTT. Complete variable domain (other parts from reference TRBV14 and TRBJ1-1): EAGVTQFPSHSVIEKGQTVTLRCDPISGHDNLYWYRRVMGKEIKFLLHFVKESKQDESGMPNNRFLAERTGGTYSTLKVQPAELEDSGVYFCASTPPGAPGAFFGQGTRLTVV.

The rearrangement joins TRBV10-3 to TRBJ2-1; 8 bases match TRBD2. Germline CDR1 ENHRY, CDR2 SYGVKD. The CDR3 has 16 residues. V lost 4 bases and J lost 7; bases outside the gene matches: 12. The CDR3 sequence: CAISASPSGGKNEQFF. The DNA for the CDR3 is TGTGCCATCAGTGCATCTCCCAGCGGGGGCAAAAATGAGCAGTTCTTC.

This chain uses TRBV5-6 with TRBJ2-5; TRBD2 matches at 11 bases. Germline V gene sequence: CDR1 SGHDT, CDR2 YYEEEE. CDR3 length: 17 residues. J lost 5 bases, V lost 0 bases, and 9 bases had no gene match. CDR3 bases: TGTGCCAGCAGCTTGGCCATGGGACTAGCGGCCCGGGAGACCCAGTACTTC. Protein product: CASSLAMGLAARETQYF.

The rearrangement uses TRBV30 and TRBJ1-3, with no clear D. V shed 5 bases and J shed 3 bases, with 14 bases lying between them. This CDR3 is built from 14 residues. CDR1 GTSNPN and CDR2 SVGIG come from the germline V gene (reference sequence). DNA of the CDR3: TGTGCCTGGTCCCTCCCCGGGGTTGGAAACACCATATATTTT. Its protein product is CAWSLPGVGNTIYF.

The V gene is TRBV5-6, the J gene TRBJ2-3; D tentatively fits TRBD1 or TRBD2 (5 bases each). Germline V gene lookup returns CDR1 SGHDT and CDR2 YYEEEE. The CDR3 is made up of 15 amino acids. Trimming took off 6 bases at V and 5 bases at J, with 19 bases between the two ends. As DNA, the CDR3 is TGTGCCAGCAATCCCGGGGCAGGATCTATAGATACGCAGTATTTT. Its translation: CASNPGAGSIDTQYF.

This chain uses TRBV28 with TRBJ1-1; D is unclear. Germline assignment: CDR1 MDHEN and CDR2 SYDVKM. Trimming removed 3 bases from V and 1 base from J, with 12 bases in between. This CDR3 is 15 amino acids long. The CDR3 protein is CASSLVVGPNTEAFF. The CDR3 DNA follows: TGTGCCAGCAGTTTGGTCGTGGGTCCGAACACTGAAGCTTTCTTT.

The chain recombines TRBV11-3 with TRBJ1-4; the D gene is possibly TRBD1 (5 bases). This CDR3 is 12 amino acids long. Germline values: CDR1 SGHNT, CDR2 YENEEA. V was clipped by 5 bases and J by 7 bases, with 8 bases between them. The CDR3, as DNA: TGTGCCAGCAGCAGGGACCTTGAAAAACTGTTTTTT. Protein product: CASSRDLEKLFF.

This clone was picked up a small number of times. The V call is TRBV6-1, the J call TRBJ2-7; TRBD1 is a possible D gene (5 bases). With 6 bases removed from V and 7 bases from J, the gap between germline ends came to 10 bases. Germline loops: CDR1 MNHNS, CDR2 SASEGT. The CDR3 length is 11 residues. The CDR3: CASSAGWEQYF. As DNA, the CDR3 is TGTGCCAGCAGCGCAGGGTGGGAGCAGTACTTC.

The CDR3 sequence: CASSLETHGNTIYF. For the CDR3, the DNA is TGTGCCAGCAGCTTAGAGACGCACGGAAACACCATATATTTT. The chain couples TRBV7-8 to TRBJ1-3; no definite D call. CDR3 length: 14 amino acids. Per germline, CDR1 SGHVS and CDR2 FQNEAQ. Deletions cut 1 base from V and 4 bases from J, with 8 bases between. Supplemented by reference TRBV7-8 and TRBJ1-3, the full variable domain reads GAGVSQSPRYKVAKRGQDVALRCDPISGHVSLFWYQQALGQGPEFLTYFQNEAQLDKSGLPSDRFFAERPEGSVSTLKIQRTQQEDSAVYLCASSLETHGNTIYFGEGSWLTVV.